This TCR beta chain was identified during a study of T-cell reconstitution after alpha-beta-depleted transplantation in children. Trimming left V 3 bases short and J 0 bases short, with 9 bases between. This CDR3 contains 14 residues. The germline gives CDR1 SGHRS, CDR2 YFSETQ. This clonotype was detected only a few times. Its antigen is unidentified. Using unique molecular identifiers, the investigators prepared the TCRbeta library. TCRdb passed the PCR reads through MiXCR, listing each CDR3 protein once. The table has hundreds of thousands of distinct CDR3 sequences, more than 9% seen once. Broader study findings: About two months after transplant, alpha-beta T cells reportedly came from several hundred expanded graft clones. TCRbeta diversity was high at day 60 in some patients (a result of surviving recipient T cells and thymic progenitors). A year post-transplant, T-cell counts and diversity derived mostly from newly produced T cells.

The rearrangement uses TRBV5-1 and TRBJ1-1; D is perhaps TRBD1 (5 bases). The clonotype originates from a child younger than 10 with inherited bone marrow failure, due to receive a stem cell transplant. The sequenced sample was PBMCs, obtained before TCRalphabeta/CD19-depleted stem cell transplant. The CDR3 loop is CASSSRGMNTEAFF. DNA of the CDR3: TGCGCCAGCAGCTCCCGGGGCATGAACACTGAAGCTTTCTTT.